The 6 T cell receptor beta chains in this list originate from one sample, sequenced in a study of blood T cell repertoires in COVID-19. Profiled with immunoSEQ multiplex PCR; TCRdb holds only in-frame clones, not every one. Of around 230,000 clones listed, 70% to 85% were seen once; the top ten hold approximately 16%. Sequenced sample: PBMCs or T cells enriched from blood (not recorded which). All receptors come from a man aged 35 to 55 who had recovered from COVID-19.

This clone is a singleton in its sample. The chain carries TRBV10-3 and TRBJ1-4; D is possibly TRBD1 (5 bases). CDR3 size: 13 residues. The germline V and J ends were trimmed by 10 bases and 5 bases, with 14 bases remaining between them. Looked up from germline, CDR1 is ENHRY and CDR2 is SYGVKD. Here the CDR3 reads CATGRGPNEKLFF. In nucleotides, the CDR3 is TGTGCCACCGGTAGGGGCCCCAATGAAAAACTGTTTTTT.

This clone was observed a few times. The rearrangement joins TRBV2 to TRBJ2-7, with TRBD1 matching over 10 bases. The CDR3 sequence is 15 residues long. V lost 2 bases to trimming and J lost 6 bases; unmatched junction nucleotides: 7. CDR1 SNHLY and CDR2 FYNNEI come from the germline V gene. CDR3 in amino acids: CASSERGTGAGEQYF. Written as DNA, the CDR3 is TGTGCCAGCAGTGAACGCGGGACAGGGGCTGGCGAGCAGTACTTC.

The chain joins TRBV9 to TRBJ2-4; weak D call: TRBD1 (6 bases). CDR1 is SGDLS and CDR2 is YYNGEE in the germline V gene. This CDR3 is 13 amino acids long. Trimming left V 0 bases short and J 6 bases short, with 7 bases between. CDR3 sequence reads: CASSVGTANIQYF. The CDR3 bases are TGTGCCAGCAGCGTAGGGACAGCAAACATTCAGTACTTC.

The J gene is TRBJ2-7, the V gene TRBV27; TRBD1 might be the D (6 bases). The V and J ends lost 4 bases and 0 bases respectively, with 10 bases between them. The germline CDR1 and CDR2 sequences are MNHEY and SMNVEV (reference sequence). The CDR3 extends over 14 amino acids. Here the CDR3 reads CASSYGQFSYEQYF. DNA for the CDR3: TGTGCCAGCAGTTACGGACAGTTCTCCTACGAGCAGTACTTC.

The chain carries TRBV7-6 and TRBJ1-1; 8 bases are shared with TRBD1. CDR3 length: 13 amino acids. Trimming removed 5 bases from V and 4 bases from J; junction bases left unmatched: 3. CDR1 and CDR2 (germline): SGHVS, FNYEAQ. The CDR3 protein is CASSLQGATEAFF. The CDR3 DNA sequence: TGTGCCAGCAGCCTTCAGGGGGCCACTGAAGCTTTCTTT.

The chain uses TRBV7-2 and TRBJ2-1; 9 bases are a match to TRBD1. The V gene's germline CDR1 is SGHTA and CDR2 FQGNSA. This CDR3 is built from 19 residues. The V and J ends lost 6 bases and 3 bases, in that order; junction bases with no gene match: 18. The CDR3: CASRAGTGTSDSGYNEQFF. The CDR3 DNA reads TGTGCCAGCAGAGCCGGGACAGGGACTTCCGATTCGGGCTACAATGAGCAGTTCTTC.